The entry that follows covers one TCR beta chain sequence. At least ten counts were recorded for this clonotype. Its binding antigen is unknown. No clone much larger than this one lies a single base away; base qualities are absent. This record comes from a study of HIV-infected patients and healthy controls (dated by TCRdb to 2013 to 2014). Regarding the complete study: The study asked whether deep sequencing of the TCR repertoire from small blood samples of HIV patients could detect immune perturbation and reconstitution. The paper as a whole reports these results and caveats: Donor HLA types were not determined in the study. HIV-infected repertoires showed significantly elevated mean Gini indices relative to controls, which possibly reflects oligoclonality. Sequencing depth was restricted by the use of whole blood, which also prevented the dynamics of distinct T-cell subpopulations from being separated. In HIV-infected patients, the apparent post-therapy recovery of the Gini index was not replicated in size-matched repertoire data. Rare events from HIV-infected data received too much weight under size-matching, and comparisons were complicated by unequal numbers of distinct sequences between patients and controls. Compared with untreated HIV+ repertoires, healthy control repertoires had roughly threefold more distinct CDR3s and higher Shannon diversity. Pairing of alpha and beta chains was not determined in the samples. MAIT cell alpha-chain CDR3s were present at high frequency in healthy controls but severely depleted in HIV+ repertoires. Eight alpha and eight beta V genes showed significantly different mean usage between HIV-infected patients and controls. Most CMV-associated CDR3s became more frequent during therapy, although their change was not significant, whereas HIV-associated CDR3s showed a significant decrease in frequency. By Jaccard index and by the count of highly shared sequences, healthy controls shared more CDR3s between individuals than HIV+ patients did. Processing was restricted to sixteen HIV-infected individuals, which the authors judged to be a major constraint on the generalizability of the findings. The study cohorts differed slightly in age and sex profile, but those differences did not account for the observed differences in diversity.

The CDR3 spans 13 residues, from the cysteine through the phenylalanine. The read is trimmed to its CDR3 DNA, 39 bases read in frame from base 1. Relative to germline, V is 2 bases shorter and J is 5 bases shorter, with 9 bases between their ends. According to the germline V gene (reference sequence), CDR1 reads MNHEY and CDR2 reads SMNVEV. Reverse transcription of 400 to 600 ng RNA was performed with SuperScript III using primers directed against the alpha and beta constant regions. Separate libraries for the alpha and beta chains were generated through chain-specific third strand synthesis that incorporated multiplexing indices. To avoid primer bias, the protocol used one single primer pair to amplify every rearrangement within a chain, and the protocol also attached molecular barcodes to each cDNA molecule. The SP2 sequencing primer site and a random hexamer were carried on a 5' RACE adapter, to which purified cDNA was joined by T4 RNA Ligase 1. With slow temperature ramps used to favor optimal annealing, second strand synthesis was primed from the SP2 site with Phusion polymerase. Each molecule's 12-nucleotide barcode consisted of two random hexamer sequences, both added before amplification and joined together. P5 and P7 adapter elements plus a second index were added in a short first PCR, which was followed by a roughly 24-cycle amplification PCR with P5s and P7 primers. The libraries went through roughly 28 PCR cycles in total, were quantified on a Qubit, were sized on a Bioanalyzer, and were diluted to around 4 nM. Sequencing of the normalized libraries was done on an Illumina MiSeq using 2 x 250 paired-end kits. Reverse transcription reactions underwent purification over MinElute columns, with elution into roughly 9.8 ul Tris-Cl. Adapter ligations ran for 20 to 25 hours at 16 degrees C and were afterwards cleaned with AMPure XP beads at a 1:1 ratio. On the study's bioinformatics: A modified Decombinator that output V, J, insert and barcode information was used to process the demultiplexed FASTQ files. Any sequence that shared a barcode yet differed from the dominant sequence was discarded as an error, and the number of original cDNA molecules was estimated by counting barcodes clustered at Levenshtein distance 3. Downstream analyses used R packages ineq, vegan, igraph and RCytoscape, with IMGT nomenclature and CDR3 definitions. The authors computed V gene usage over distinct sequences and counted each TCR a single time to avoid skew from clonal expansion. Similarity networks connected unique CDR3 amino acid sequences within a donor whenever two sequences differed by a single Levenshtein edit. Published HIV-specific CDR3s (92 alpha, about 720 beta) and CMV-specific CDR3s (around 12 alpha, a few hundred beta) were compiled and searched for in the repertoires. Random subsampling to size-matched repertoires demonstrated that the decreased diversity in patients did not result from their lower sequence numbers. TCRdb reran the public reads through fastp at Q25 and MiXCR, keeping productive beta chains. Records with the same CDR3 protein are collapsed into one entry carrying the most frequent genes and DNA. TCRdb's processing, not the study's, gives the V and J calls here. Counted in this sample were roughly 16,000 distinct CDR3 sequences; 5.5% of them appeared once. Of the sample, roughly 2% falls within the top ten clones.

Since whole blood was used without any cell fractionation, the repertoire reflected all peripheral T cells in unsorted form. Ten uninfected healthy donors were sampled as controls, and about 40% of these ten donors were sampled twice about 13 weeks apart. For RNA extraction, an approximately 2.6 ml sample of peripheral blood was drawn into Tempus tubes. The TURBO-DNase kit was used to remove leftover genomic DNA, and GLOBINclear was used to deplete globin mRNA. The source is an adult in good health. The material sequenced was blood. The receptor chain draws on TRBV27 and TRBJ1-2; perhaps TRBD1 is the D gene, with 6 bases matching. This receptor has the CDR3 CASSLDRTYGYTF. The DNA reads as follows: TGTGCCAGCAGTTTAGACAGGACTTATGGCTACACCTTC.